These 13 T cell receptor beta chains share one sample of origin, sequenced in a study of blood T cell repertoires in COVID-19. Using immunoSEQ multiplex PCR, the repertoire was profiled, and TCRdb retains in-frame clones only, with some absent. The table records about 74,000 clones, roughly 90% of them present only once. The sequenced sample was peripheral blood. Receptor source: a human donor in a cohort sampled during active COVID-19.

The rearrangement joins TRBV28 to TRBJ2-1, with 10 bases that match TRBD2. The CDR3 is 17 residues long. Germline CDR1 MDHEN, CDR2 SYDVKM. The ends lost 5 bases at V and 1 base at J; junction bases unmatched: 8. The chain's CDR3 is CASSILGLAASYNEQFF. CDR3 in DNA: TGTGCCAGCAGTATCCTAGGACTAGCGGCTTCCTACAATGAGCAGTTCTTC.

The chain carries TRBV9 and TRBJ2-7; TRBD1 agrees at 9 bases. V shed 0 bases and J 5 bases; nucleotides not matched to a gene: 9. Germline CDR1 reads SGDLS; CDR2 reads YYNGEE. This CDR3 contains 16 residues. In DNA form, the CDR3 reads TGTGCCAGCAGCGTAGATGTTGGGACAGGGAGCCACGAGCAGTACTTC. Translating it yields CASSVDVGTGSHEQYF. Supplemented by reference TRBV9 and TRBJ2-7, the full variable domain reads DSGVTQTPKHLITATGQRVTLRCSPRSGDLSVYWYQQSLDQGLQFLIQYYNGEERAKGNILERFSAQQFPDLHSELNLSSLELGDSALYFCASSVDVGTGSHEQYFGPGTRLTVT.

The gene calls are TRBV20-1 and TRBJ1-2; TRBD1 agrees at 7 bases. CDR1 and CDR2 (germline): DFQATT, SNEGSKA (reference sequence). The V segment lost 3 bases and the J segment 7 bases; nucleotides outside the gene matches: 2. CDR3 length equals 11 residues. CDR3 sequence (DNA): TGCAGTGCTAGGTGGGACAGTGGCTACACCTTC. Its protein is CSARWDSGYTF.

The chain combines TRBV12-3 or TRBV12-4 with TRBJ2-7; 8 bases are a match to TRBD1. The CDR3 runs 12 residues. The trim removed 5 bases at V and 12 bases at J, leaving 9 bases unmatched. CDR3 nucleotide sequence: TGTGCCAGCAGTCGTCGACCGGGACAGGTGTACTTC. The encoded protein is CASSRRPGQVYF.

The rearrangement links TRBV28 to TRBJ1-1; no reliable D call. V was shortened by 1 base and J by 0 bases, with 9 bases between the two germline ends. Looked up from germline, CDR1 is MDHEN and CDR2 is SYDVKM. This CDR3 comprises 15 residues. The CDR3 loop reads CASSLSLVMNTEAFF. The DNA of the CDR3 is TGTGCCAGCAGTTTATCACTGGTCATGAACACTGAAGCTTTCTTT. Variable domain in full (rest from reference TRBV28 and TRBJ1-1): DVKVTQSSRYLVKRTGEKVFLECVQDMDHENMFWYRQDPGLGLRLIYFSYDVKMKEKGDIPEGYSVSREKKERFSLILESASTNQTSMYLCASSLSLVMNTEAFFGQGTRLTVV.

CDR3 nucleotides: TGTGCCAGCAGCTTTAGCGGGAGTGGAGATACGCAGTATTTT. It yields the protein CASSFSGSGDTQYF. The chain uses TRBV7-9 and TRBJ2-3; 9 positions agree with TRBD2. Germline lookup yields CDR1 SEHNR and CDR2 FQNEAQ (reference sequence). J was trimmed by 5 bases and V by 3 bases; bases with no gene match: 3. CDR3 size: 14 residues. The full variable domain, in which reference TRBV7-9 and TRBJ2-3 provide the parts outside the CDR3, is DTGVSQNPRHKITKRGQNVTFRCDPISEHNRLYWYRQTLGQGPEFLTYFQNEAQLEKSRLLSDRFSAERPKGSFSTLEIQRTEQGDSAMYLCASSFSGSGDTQYFGPGTRLTVL.

The J gene is TRBJ2-3, the V gene TRBV7-2, with 8 bases aligning to TRBD2. The CDR3 is made up of 16 amino acids. From germline, CDR1 is SGHTA and CDR2 FQGNSA. V was clipped by 1 base and J by 3 bases; unmatched bases: 6. The CDR3 here is CASSLDPAGVTDTQYF. CDR3 in DNA: TGTGCCAGCAGCTTAGACCCAGCGGGGGTAACAGATACGCAGTATTTT.

This chain links TRBV28 with TRBJ2-7; a possible D gene is TRBD1 (6 bases). V gave up 6 bases and J gave up 0 bases, with 15 bases separating them. Germline CDR1 is MDHEN and CDR2 is SYDVKM. This CDR3 spans 15 amino acids. The CDR3 loop reads CASSPGALSSYEQYF. CDR3 nucleotide sequence: TGTGCCAGCAGCCCAGGGGCTTTAAGCTCCTACGAGCAGTACTTC.

The rearrangement links TRBV18 to TRBJ2-5, with a weak D call TRBD2 (7 bases). V was pared by 6 bases and J by 1 base, with 18 bases between. This CDR3 region has 16 residues. CDR1 and CDR2 (germline): KGHSH, LQKENI. The CDR3 region has the DNA TGTGCCAGCTCCCCGAACGGGGGGCGCGTCCAAGAGACCCAGTACTTC. Translation gives CASSPNGGRVQETQYF.

The genes are TRBV28 and TRBJ2-1; TRBD2 is a possible D gene (5 bases). This CDR3 has 19 amino acids. CDR1 is MDHEN, CDR2 SYDVKM, per germline. V was cut by 5 bases and J by 0 bases, with 23 bases left in between. The CDR3 region has the DNA TGTGCCAGCAGTGGGTTTGATGTTGCTTATGGAGGCTCCTACAATGAGCAGTTCTTC. Translating gives CASSGFDVAYGGSYNEQFF.

The chain employs TRBV5-4 and TRBJ2-3; maybe TRBD2 (6 bases). The CDR3 covers 15 residues. The germline V gene encodes CDR1 SGHNT and CDR2 YYREEE (reference sequence). V lost 5 bases and J lost 5, with 18 bases in between. The CDR3 DNA reads as TGTGCCAGCAGGTACCGGGCCGGGGGTGTAGATACGCAGTATTTT. Protein product: CASRYRAGGVDTQYF.

This chain uses TRBV7-6 with TRBJ2-1, with TRBD1 matching over 8 bases. CDR1 and CDR2 from the germline V gene are SGHVS and FNYEAQ. The J segment lost 1 base and the V segment lost 4 bases, leaving 9 bases of the junction unmatched. The CDR3 runs 17 residues. CDR3 sequence (DNA): TGTGCCAGCAGCTCGATCCTCGGACAGGGATCCTACAATGAGCAGTTCTTC. It translates to CASSSILGQGSYNEQFF. Drawing the rest from reference TRBV7-6 and TRBJ2-1, the complete variable domain is GAGVSQSPRYKVTKRGQDVALRCDPISGHVSLYWYRQALGQGPEFLTYFNYEAQQDKSGLPNDRFSAERPEGSISTLTIQRTEQRDSAMYRCASSSILGQGSYNEQFFGPGTRLTVL.

This clone was observed a few times. This chain uses TRBV6-5 with TRBJ2-2; 10 bases align to TRBD2. V gave up 0 bases and J gave up 7 bases; unmatched junction bases: 5. Germline CDR1 and CDR2: MNHEY and SVGAGI. The length of the CDR3 is 16 residues. This CDR3 is CASSYSIAGGHGELFF. The DNA of the CDR3 is TGTGCCAGCAGTTACTCGATAGCGGGAGGACACGGGGAGCTGTTTTTT.